This is a list of T cell receptor beta chains from one sample in a study of T cells in localized non-small cell lung cancer. Clones were sequenced by immunoSEQ multiplex PCR, and TCRdb holds only the in-frame ones, with some missing. Of tens of thousands of clones in the sample, roughly four fifths were seen once. The specimen was PBMCs, collected before any cancer treatment. The receptors shown here come from a man aged 35-75 years with stage II lung adenocarcinoma. Each CDR3 is given with its conserved first and last residue. Fields, in order: V gene, D gene, CDR3 length, clone size, J gene, CDR3 DNA, CDR3 protein. The D gene is left open where the match is weak. Some rows mark clone size as missing; the rest say once, few, many or name a class of expanded clone.

V: TRBV7-2; D: -; length: 15; size: -; J: TRBJ1-2; DNA: TGTGCCAGCAGCTTAGGGTCGTTAGGTTTTAATGGCTACACCTTC; CDR3: CASSLGSLGFNGYTF
V: TRBV5-6; D: TRBD2; length: 16; size: -; J: TRBJ2-1; DNA: TGTGCCAGCAGCTTAGATGCTGGTTCGAGCGGGAGTTACCCGTTCTTC; CDR3: CASSLDAGSSGSYPFF
V: TRBV29-1; D: TRBD2; length: 13; size: -; J: TRBJ2-5; DNA: TGCAGCGTTGTAACGGGAGGGATGGAGACCCAGTACTTC; CDR3: CSVVTGGMETQYF
V: TRBV10-2; D: TRBD2; length: 18; size: -; J: TRBJ2-5; DNA: TGCGCCAGCATGTACTGGACTAGCGGGGGCCCCGAGCAAGAGACCCAGTACTTC; CDR3: CASMYWTSGGPEQETQYF
V: TRBV20-1; D: -; length: 11; size: -; J: TRBJ1-2; DNA: TGCAGTGCTAGAGAACAGAATGTCTACACCTTC; CDR3: CSAREQNVYTF
V: TRBV9; D: -; length: 15; size: -; J: TRBJ1-2; DNA: TGTGCCAGCAGCGTAGCAGCACAGGCAAACTATGGCTACACCTTC; CDR3: CASSVAAQANYGYTF
V: TRBV7-6; D: TRBD2; length: 16; size: once; J: TRBJ2-3; DNA: TGTGCCAGCAGAAAAGGGGCTAGCGGGAGCACAGATACGCAGTATTTT; CDR3: CASRKGASGSTDTQYF
V: TRBV28; D: TRBD1; length: 18; size: -; J: TRBJ1-5; DNA: TGTGCCAGCAGCCTCGGACAGGGGCTCCTCTATAGCAATCAGCCCCAGCATTTT; CDR3: CASSLGQGLLYSNQPQHF
V: TRBV7-9; D: -; length: 16; size: -; J: TRBJ1-3; DNA: TGTGCCAGCAGCTTGGATCTCGGCTTGTCCGGAAACACCATATATTTT; CDR3: CASSLDLGLSGNTIYF
V: TRBV5-4; D: -; length: 13; size: -; J: TRBJ2-3; DNA: TGTGCCAGCAGCTTTGCCAGCACAGATACGCAGTATTTT; CDR3: CASSFASTDTQYF
V: TRBV5-4; D: TRBD2; length: 18; size: -; J: TRBJ2-6; DNA: TGTGCCAGCAGCTCGGAACTAGCGGAACCCTCTGGGGCCAACGTCCTGACTTTC; CDR3: CASSSELAEPSGANVLTF
V: TRBV7-2; D: TRBD1; length: 14; size: -; J: TRBJ1-5; DNA: TGTGCCAGCAGCTTAGGGGACAGGGAGCAGCCCCAGCATTTT; CDR3: CASSLGDREQPQHF
V: TRBV13; D: -; length: 14; size: -; J: TRBJ1-4; DNA: TGTGCCAGCAGCTTAAGGGCCCAGGGGGAAAAACTGTTTTTT; CDR3: CASSLRAQGEKLFF
V: TRBV7-9; D: TRBD2; length: 16; size: -; J: TRBJ2-7; DNA: TGTGCCAGCAGCTGGAGCGGACTAGCGGGAACCTACGAGCAGTACTTC; CDR3: CASSWSGLAGTYEQYF
V: TRBV7-2; D: -; length: 14; size: -; J: TRBJ2-1; DNA: TGTGCCAGCAGCTTAGAGGTTAAATACAATGAGCAGTTCTTC; CDR3: CASSLEVKYNEQFF
V: TRBV7-2; D: TRBD1; length: 15; size: -; J: TRBJ2-5; DNA: TGTGCCAGCAGCTTACAGCCGGACAGGAGGGAGACCCAGTACTTC; CDR3: CASSLQPDRRETQYF
V: TRBV6-1; D: TRBD2; length: 12; size: -; J: TRBJ2-1; DNA: TGTGCCAGCAAAGGCACTAGCGTTGAGCAGTTCTTC; CDR3: CASKGTSVEQFF
V: TRBV4-2; D: -; length: 14; size: -; J: TRBJ1-4; DNA: TGTGCCAGCAGCCAAGGCAGGGAATTTGAAAAACTGTTTTTT; CDR3: CASSQGREFEKLFF
V: TRBV7-3; D: -; length: 17; size: -; J: TRBJ1-1; DNA: TGTGCCAGCAGCCCCGCGTCGCGGCCAGGGAGGGGCACTGAAGCTTTCTTT; CDR3: CASSPASRPGRGTEAFF
V: TRBV27; D: -; length: 13; size: -; J: TRBJ1-4; DNA: TGTGCCAGCAGTTTCGACACGGTCGGGGAACTGTTTTTT; CDR3: CASSFDTVGELFF
V: TRBV28; D: -; length: 11; size: -; J: TRBJ1-2; DNA: TGTGCCAGCAGAAGCACCGCCGGCTACACCTTC; CDR3: CASRSTAGYTF
V: TRBV9; D: -; length: 13; size: -; J: TRBJ2-2; DNA: TGTGCCAGCAGCGTAGTGGTCGGGGGGGAGCTGTTTTTT; CDR3: CASSVVVGGELFF
V: TRBV5-5; D: -; length: 13; size: -; J: TRBJ2-7; DNA: TGTGCCAGCAGTTCCGACAGAACATACGAGCAGTACTTC; CDR3: CASSSDRTYEQYF
V: TRBV4-2; D: -; length: 13; size: few; J: TRBJ1-5; DNA: TGTGCCAGCAGCCCGTCCCTAGATCAGCCCCAGCATTTT; CDR3: CASSPSLDQPQHF
V: TRBV27; D: -; length: 14; size: few; J: TRBJ2-5; DNA: TGTGCCAGCAGTCGAGGCGGCAGTCAAGAGACCCAGTACTTC; CDR3: CASSRGGSQETQYF
V: TRBV2; D: TRBD2; length: 16; size: -; J: TRBJ2-3; DNA: TGTGCCAGCACCGGCGGACTAGTGACTAGCACAGATACGCAGTATTTT; CDR3: CASTGGLVTSTDTQYF
V: TRBV5-5; D: -; length: 15; size: once; J: TRBJ2-5; DNA: TGTGCCAGCAGCTTAAACCCGACAGAACAAGAGACCCAGTACTTC; CDR3: CASSLNPTEQETQYF
V: TRBV19; D: TRBD2; length: 13; size: -; J: TRBJ2-3; DNA: TGTGCCAGTAGTCCTAGCGGGGGTGATACGCAGTATTTT; CDR3: CASSPSGGDTQYF
V: TRBV6-1; D: TRBD2; length: 14; size: -; J: TRBJ2-5; DNA: TGTGCCACCTGGCGGGGAGGGGTTGGTGAGACCCAGTACTTC; CDR3: CATWRGGVGETQYF
V: TRBV6-5; D: -; length: 13; size: few; J: TRBJ1-4; DNA: TGTGCCAGCCGACGGGGGCAGGAGGAAAAACTGTTTTTT; CDR3: CASRRGQEEKLFF
V: TRBV28; D: -; length: 13; size: -; J: TRBJ1-1; DNA: TGTGCCAGCAGTTTAAAGCGCGGCAGGGAAGCTTTCTTT; CDR3: CASSLKRGREAFF
V: TRBV14; D: -; length: 13; size: -; J: TRBJ1-1; DNA: TGTGCCAGCAGGCTGAAGATGAACACTGAAGCTTTCTTT; CDR3: CASRLKMNTEAFF
V: TRBV10-2; D: -; length: 12; size: -; J: TRBJ1-1; DNA: TGCGCCAGCAGTGACCGGAACACTGAAGCTTTCTTT; CDR3: CASSDRNTEAFF
V: TRBV9; D: -; length: 15; size: -; J: TRBJ2-5; DNA: TGTGCCAGCAGCTTCAGGCCGGAATTCCAAGAGACCCAGTACTTC; CDR3: CASSFRPEFQETQYF
V: TRBV7-3; D: -; length: 14; size: -; J: TRBJ2-3; DNA: TGTGCCAGCAGCTCCGTTGCGGGCACAGATACGCAGTATTTT; CDR3: CASSSVAGTDTQYF
V: TRBV4-3; D: -; length: 14; size: few; J: TRBJ2-3; DNA: TGCGCCAGCAGCCAAGATGGTCGCTCCGATACGCAGTATTTT; CDR3: CASSQDGRSDTQYF
V: TRBV19; D: -; length: 14; size: -; J: TRBJ1-2; DNA: TGTGCCAGTACCCCCCCGCAGGGATTCTATGGCTACACCTTC; CDR3: CASTPPQGFYGYTF
V: TRBV5-8; D: -; length: 14; size: few; J: TRBJ2-1; DNA: TGTGCCAGCACCATGGGCATCGGCTACAATGAGCAGTTCTTC; CDR3: CASTMGIGYNEQFF
V: TRBV6-1; D: TRBD2; length: 14; size: -; J: TRBJ2-2; DNA: TGTGCCAGCAGCACACTAGCGGGGACCGGGGAGCTGTTTTTT; CDR3: CASSTLAGTGELFF
V: TRBV11-3; D: -; length: 13; size: few; J: TRBJ2-5; DNA: TGTGCCAGCAGCTTAGGACCAGAAGAGACCCAGTACTTC; CDR3: CASSLGPEETQYF
V: TRBV7-3; D: TRBD1; length: 15; size: -; J: TRBJ2-5; DNA: TGTGCCAGCAGCCAAGGACAGGGGATCCGAGAGACCCAGTACTTC; CDR3: CASSQGQGIRETQYF
V: TRBV10-1; D: -; length: 12; size: -; J: TRBJ2-7; DNA: TGCGCCGAAACCCCGGGGCTGGACGAGCAGTACTTC; CDR3: CAETPGLDEQYF
V: TRBV5-1; D: TRBD2; length: 17; size: -; J: TRBJ2-1; DNA: TGCGCCAGCAGCCGTAAGCTTGGGGAGGGGTCCTACAATGAGCAGTTCTTC; CDR3: CASSRKLGEGSYNEQFF
V: TRBV13; D: -; length: 15; size: -; J: TRBJ2-5; DNA: TGTGCCAGCAGCCCAGAGCGAGGAGCACAAGAGACCCAGTACTTC; CDR3: CASSPERGAQETQYF
V: TRBV7-3; D: TRBD1; length: 15; size: -; J: TRBJ2-7; DNA: TGTGCCAGCAGCAACTCCGGGACAGGGCCTTACGAGCAGTACTTC; CDR3: CASSNSGTGPYEQYF
V: TRBV18; D: -; length: 15; size: -; J: TRBJ1-1; DNA: TGTGCCAGCTCACCAGGTTGGACAGCGAACACTGAAGCTTTCTTT; CDR3: CASSPGWTANTEAFF